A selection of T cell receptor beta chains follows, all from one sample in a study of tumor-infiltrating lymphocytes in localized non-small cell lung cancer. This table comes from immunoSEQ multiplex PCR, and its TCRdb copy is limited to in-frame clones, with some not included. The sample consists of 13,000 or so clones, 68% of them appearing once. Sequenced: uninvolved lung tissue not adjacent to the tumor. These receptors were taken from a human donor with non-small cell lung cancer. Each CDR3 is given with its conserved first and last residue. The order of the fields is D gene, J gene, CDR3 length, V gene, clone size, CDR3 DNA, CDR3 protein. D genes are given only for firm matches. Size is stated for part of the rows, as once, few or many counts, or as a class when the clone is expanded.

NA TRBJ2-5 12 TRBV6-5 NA TGTGCCAGCAGTTACCCTCAAGAGACCCAGTACTTC CASSYPQETQYF
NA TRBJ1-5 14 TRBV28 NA TGTGCCAGCAGTCCAGTCCTGATCGGTCAGCCCCAGCATTTT CASSPVLIGQPQHF
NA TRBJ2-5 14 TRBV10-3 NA TGTGCCATCAGTAACCTCATACCTCCTGAGACCCAGTACTTC CAISNLIPPETQYF
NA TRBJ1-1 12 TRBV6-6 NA TGTGCCAGCAGCTCCCTGGGGGTCGCAGCTTTCTTT CASSSLGVAAFF
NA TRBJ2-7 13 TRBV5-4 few TGTGCCAGCAGCTTGGAGAGGTCCTACGAGCAGTACTTC CASSLERSYEQYF
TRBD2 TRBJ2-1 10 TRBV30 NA TGTGCCCTCGGGGGGGGTGAGCAGTTCTTC CALGGGEQFF
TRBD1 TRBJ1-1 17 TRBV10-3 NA TGTGCCATCAGTGGGGCTCGGGGCAGGGGGAATAACACTGAAGCTTTCTTT CAISGARGRGNNTEAFF
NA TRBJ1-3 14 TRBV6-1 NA TGTGCCAGCAGTCTTAAGGGATCTGGAAACACCATATATTTT CASSLKGSGNTIYF
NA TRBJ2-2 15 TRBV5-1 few TGCGCCAGCACCCCGGGGGAGCCGAACACCGGGGAGCTGTTTTTT CASTPGEPNTGELFF
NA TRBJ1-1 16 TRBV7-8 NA TGTGCCAGCAGTTCTCCCCCTGGGGAGATTAACACTGAAGCTTTCTTT CASSSPPGEINTEAFF
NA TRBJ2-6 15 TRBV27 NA TGTGCCAGCAGTGCAGATGGCTCTGGGGCCAACGTCCTGACTTTC CASSADGSGANVLTF
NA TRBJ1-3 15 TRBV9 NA TGTGCCAGCAGCCCCCGGGGGGTGGTTGGAAACACCATATATTTT CASSPRGVVGNTIYF
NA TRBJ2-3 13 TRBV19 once TGTGCTTCAGGAGGGTATCGCACAGATACGCAGTATTTT CASGGYRTDTQYF
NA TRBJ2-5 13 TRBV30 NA TGTGCCTGGAGTGGTAGGGGGTCCCTTCCCCAGTACTTC CAWSGRGSLPQYF
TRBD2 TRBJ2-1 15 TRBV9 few TGTGCCAGCAGCGTAGCTGGACTAGCGGGAGATGAGCAGTTCTTC CASSVAGLAGDEQFF
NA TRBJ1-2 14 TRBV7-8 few TGTGCCAGCAGCCCCGTGGCGGGGAACTATGGCTACACCTTC CASSPVAGNYGYTF
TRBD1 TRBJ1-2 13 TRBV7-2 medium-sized TGTGCCAGCAGCGTCGACAGGGGTGGTGGCTACACCTTC CASSVDRGGGYTF
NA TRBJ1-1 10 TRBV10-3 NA TGTGCCATCGGAAACACTGAAGCTTTCTTT CAIGNTEAFF
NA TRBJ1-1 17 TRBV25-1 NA TGTGCCAGCAGTGAACCAACCCGGGGGGGGAAAGGGACTGAAGCTTTCTTT CASSEPTRGGKGTEAFF
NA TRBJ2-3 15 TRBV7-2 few TGTGCCAGCAGCCCCGACTCTTTGGGGACAGATACGCAGTATTTT CASSPDSLGTDTQYF
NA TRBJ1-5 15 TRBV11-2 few TGTGCCAGCAGCTTAGATTGGGGGATGGGGGCGCCCCAGCATTTT CASSLDWGMGAPQHF
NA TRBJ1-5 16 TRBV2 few TGTGCCAGCAGTGATGTGGGGGGCGCTGGGGATCAGCCCCAGCATTTT CASSDVGGAGDQPQHF
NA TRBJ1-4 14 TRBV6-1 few TGTGCCAGCAGATTCTCCCTAGGAGGGGAAAAACTGTTTTTT CASRFSLGGEKLFF
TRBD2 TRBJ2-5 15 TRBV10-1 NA TGCGCCAGCAAATCTATAGCGGGAGATAAAGAGACCCAGTACTTC CASKSIAGDKETQYF
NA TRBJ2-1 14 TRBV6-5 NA TGTGCCACCGTTACTAGCGCGAGGGGGAATGAGCAGTTCTTC CATVTSARGNEQFF
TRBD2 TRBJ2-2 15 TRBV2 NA TGTGCCAGCAGGAGGACTAGCGGGGGGGCCGGGGAGCTGTTTTTT CASRRTSGGAGELFF
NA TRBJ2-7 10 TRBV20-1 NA TGCAGTGCTGGGACCTACGAGCAGTACTTC CSAGTYEQYF
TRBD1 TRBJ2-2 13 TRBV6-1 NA TGTGCCATCCGACAGGGTTCGGCCGGGGAGCTGTTTTTT CAIRQGSAGELFF
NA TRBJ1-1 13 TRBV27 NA TGTGCCAGCAGCCAGCAAGCGAGGACTGAAGCTTTCTTT CASSQQARTEAFF
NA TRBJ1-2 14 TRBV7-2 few TGTGCCAGCAGCTACTACGCAGGGAACTATGGCTACACCTTC CASSYYAGNYGYTF
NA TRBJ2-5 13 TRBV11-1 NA TGTGCCAGCAGCTTACACAGGGAGGAGACCCAGTACTTC CASSLHREETQYF
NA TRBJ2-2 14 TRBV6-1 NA TGTGCCAGCAGTGGATTACAGGGAGGCGGGGAGCTGTTTTTT CASSGLQGGGELFF
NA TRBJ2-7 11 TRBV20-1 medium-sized TGCAGTGCTAGAGTAGGAGGGGAGCAGTACTTC CSARVGGEQYF
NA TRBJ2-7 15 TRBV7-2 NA TGTGCCAGCAGCTCCGGAGGGGGGAGTTTACGGGTGCAGTACTTC CASSSGGGSLRVQYF
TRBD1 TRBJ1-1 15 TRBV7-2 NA TGTGCCAGCAGCTTTACGACAGGGGGCCCAACTGAAGCTTTCTTT CASSFTTGGPTEAFF
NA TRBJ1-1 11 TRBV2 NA TGTGCCAGCCGCAATGAGGGACAAGCTTTCTTT CASRNEGQAFF
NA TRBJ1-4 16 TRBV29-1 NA TGCAGCGTTGAAGATTGGACGGTAGCAACTAATGAAAAACTGTTTTTT CSVEDWTVATNEKLFF
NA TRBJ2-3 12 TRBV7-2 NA TGTGCCAGCAGCCGTTACGGGGATACGCAGTATTTT CASSRYGDTQYF
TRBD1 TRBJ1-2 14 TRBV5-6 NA TGTGCCAGCAGCTTGGGACAGGGGGCTGGCGGCTACACCTTC CASSLGQGAGGYTF
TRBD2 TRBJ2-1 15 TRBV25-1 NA TGTGCCAGCAGTGAGAGCGGGAGCAGGTCTAATGAGCAGTTCTTC CASSESGSRSNEQFF
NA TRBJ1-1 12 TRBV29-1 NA TGCAGCGTTGGCCCCTGGCGGACTGAAGCTTTCTTT CSVGPWRTEAFF
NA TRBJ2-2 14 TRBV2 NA TGTGCCAGCAAGAGCTTCGCGAACACCGGGGAGCTGTTTTTT CASKSFANTGELFF
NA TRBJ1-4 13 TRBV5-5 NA TGTGCCAGCAGCCCCTACGGGGATGAAAAACTGTTTTTT CASSPYGDEKLFF
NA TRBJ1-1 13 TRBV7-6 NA TGTGCCAGCAGCTGGAACTTTAACACTGAAGCTTTCTTT CASSWNFNTEAFF
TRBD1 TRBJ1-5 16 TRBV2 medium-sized TGTGCCAGCAGTTGGGACAGTTCCTATAGCAATCAGCCCCAGCATTTT CASSWDSSYSNQPQHF
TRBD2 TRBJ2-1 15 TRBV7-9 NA TGTGCCAGCAGCTTATTAGCGGGAGGGTACAATGAGCAGTTCTTC CASSLLAGGYNEQFF
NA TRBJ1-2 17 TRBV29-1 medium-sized TGCAGCGTTGAAGATCGGGGGGCGGGGGCGGCTAACTATGGCTACACCTTC CSVEDRGAGAANYGYTF
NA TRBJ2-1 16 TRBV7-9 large TGTGCCAGCAGCCCCCCTCGGGACGCTCCTGGGAGAAAGCAGTTCTTC CASSPPRDAPGRKQFF
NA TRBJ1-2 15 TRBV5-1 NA TGCGCCAGCAGCCTAGGACGGACGCCTGTCTATGGCTACACCTTC CASSLGRTPVYGYTF
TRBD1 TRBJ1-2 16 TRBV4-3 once TGCGCCAGCAGCCAAGATTGGGGACAGGGGTCGGCGGGCTACACCTTC CASSQDWGQGSAGYTF
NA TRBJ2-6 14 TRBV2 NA TGTGCCAGCATATTAGAGTCTGGGGCCAACGTCCTGACTTTC CASILESGANVLTF
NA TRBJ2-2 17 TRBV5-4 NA TGTGCCAGCAGCTTGGCCAGAGGAGGGGGAGGCACCGGGGAGCTGTTTTTT CASSLARGGGGTGELFF
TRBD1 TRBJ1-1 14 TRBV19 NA TGTGCCAGTATCGGGACAGGGGGCCGCACTGAAGCTTTCTTT CASIGTGGRTEAFF
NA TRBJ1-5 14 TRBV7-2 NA TGTGCCAGCAGCTTAGGGCAGGGTGTGGAGCCCCAGCATTTT CASSLGQGVEPQHF
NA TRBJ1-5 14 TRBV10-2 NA TGCGCCAGCAGTGGATCAGGGGGCAATCAGCCCCAGCATTTT CASSGSGGNQPQHF
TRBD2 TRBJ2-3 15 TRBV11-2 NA TGTGCCAGCAGCTTAAGCGGGGTCCTCACAGATACGCAGTATTTT CASSLSGVLTDTQYF
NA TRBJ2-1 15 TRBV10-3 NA TGTGCCATCAGCGAGCCCCGAGGGGAGCACAATGAGCAGTTCTTC CAISEPRGEHNEQFF
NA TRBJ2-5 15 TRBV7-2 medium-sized TGTGCCAGCAGCCATCCCGGGCCTTCTAAAGAGACCCAGTACTTC CASSHPGPSKETQYF
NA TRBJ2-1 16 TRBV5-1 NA TGCGCCAGCAGCTTGTTCAGAGACCTTACCTACAATGAGCAGTTCTTC CASSLFRDLTYNEQFF